This T cell receptor beta chain was profiled in a study of T cell responses to AZD1222 COVID-19 vaccine. Sequencing was performed with immunoSEQ multiplex PCR; in TCRdb, only in-frame clones are kept and a portion is missing. The sample lists fewer than 95,000 clones; 85% to 90% were seen once. The CDR3 contains 18 residues. The germline V and J ends were trimmed by 2 bases and 8 bases, with 27 bases remaining between them. Germline V gene sequence: CDR1 MGHRA, CDR2 YSYEKL. A note on this clone: Its antigen is unidentified.

Study conclusions and caveats: Repertoire sampling happened only post peak T cell response.

The receptor's source is an adult in good health. Sequenced material: peripheral blood, taken on day 0 of AZD1222 vaccination. V usage is TRBV4-1 and J usage is TRBJ1-2; a weak D match, TRBD1 (5 bases). Here the CDR3 DNA reads TGCGCCAGCAGCCAAAGCTGGGCGTCGATTATAGGGGAGAAGGGCTACACCTTC. Amino acid sequence: CASSQSWASIIGEKGYTF.